The rows below give T cell receptor beta chains drawn from one sample of a study of CD8 T cells in ankylosing spondylitis. TCRdb analysed the 5' RACE reads with MiXCR anew, one entry per CDR3 protein. The data hold over 150,000 distinct CDR3 sequences, with around 13% observed a single time. The sample consisted of blood, either unsorted or a sorted T cell fraction (not recorded which). The source of these receptors is a male donor with ankylosing spondylitis or in good health (not recorded which). CDR3s leave out the opening cysteine and the closing phenylalanine or tryptophan.

j_call: TRBJ2-1
v_call: TRBV4-1
cdr3_aa: ASSQSGTSGYNEQF

j_call: TRBJ1-1
v_call: TRBV12-5
cdr3_aa: ASWAWEGSTEAF

j_call: TRBJ2-7
v_call: TRBV4-1
cdr3_aa: ASSQASGDHEQY

j_call: TRBJ1-1
v_call: TRBV7-9
cdr3_aa: ASSLARTEKAF

j_call: TRBJ2-1
v_call: TRBV6-5
cdr3_aa: ASSYVGGPQF

j_call: TRBJ2-1
v_call: TRBV5-1
cdr3_aa: ASSLTALEQF

j_call: TRBJ1-1
v_call: TRBV4-2
cdr3_aa: ASSPYIGGTEAF

j_call: TRBJ2-5
v_call: TRBV29-1
cdr3_aa: SVDSAVQETQY

j_call: TRBJ2-7
v_call: TRBV6-1
cdr3_aa: ASSDYRDSSYEQY

j_call: TRBJ1-1
v_call: TRBV20-1
cdr3_aa: SARDPGTGLSTEAF

j_call: TRBJ2-2
v_call: TRBV20-1
cdr3_aa: SALDRGQNGELF

j_call: TRBJ2-1
v_call: TRBV5-4
cdr3_aa: ASRSGTGVNEQF

j_call: TRBJ2-5
v_call: TRBV27
cdr3_aa: ASSLVTPTQETQY

j_call: TRBJ2-7
v_call: TRBV6-2/TRBV6-3
cdr3_aa: ASSYSPPGAWGSEYYEQY

j_call: TRBJ2-5
v_call: TRBV7-9
cdr3_aa: ASSSPGGSGSVETQY

j_call: TRBJ2-1
v_call: TRBV7-2
cdr3_aa: ASSSLAGGFLDNEQF

j_call: TRBJ2-7
v_call: TRBV5-5
cdr3_aa: ASSLGQGIDEQY